This passage covers 17 T cell receptor beta chains from one sample sequenced in a study of CD8 T cells in Susac syndrome. Reverse transcription of about 0.5 to 1 ug RNA was performed with random hexamers. Using its own MiXCR run on the immunoSEQ multiplex PCR reads, TCRdb lists one record per CDR3 protein. The repertoire holds about 180,000 distinct CDR3 sequences, with around 95% as singletons. The sequencing sample was made of CD8+ T cells from PBMCs. The receptors were sampled from a human donor with multiple sclerosis.

The chain carries TRBV20-1 and TRBJ2-3, with D unresolved. Trimming left V 0 bases short and J 4 bases short, with 8 bases between. The CDR3 is 13 residues long. Germline V gives CDR1 DFQATT, CDR2 SNEGSKA (reference sequence). The CDR3: CSARDGFADTQYF. CDR3 coding DNA: TGCAGTGCTAGAGATGGGTTCGCAGATACGCAGTATTTT.

The chain employs TRBV6-6 and TRBJ2-1, with D maybe TRBD2 (5 bases). V was pared by 8 bases and J by 8 bases, with 7 bases between. The CDR3 sequence is 10 residues long. Germline CDR1 is MNHNY and CDR2 is SVGAGI (reference sequence). CDR3 region: CASGSDEQFF. As DNA, the CDR3 is TGTGCCAGCGGGAGCGATGAGCAGTTCTTC.

V is TRBV28 and J is TRBJ2-3; D is perhaps TRBD1 or TRBD2 (5 bases each). The CDR3 is 14 residues long. From germline, CDR1 is MDHEN and CDR2 SYDVKM. V lost 5 bases and J 5 bases, leaving 14 bases between the germline ends. The CDR3 here is CASSPTSRGDTQYF. The CDR3 DNA sequence: TGTGCCAGCAGTCCAACCTCGAGGGGAGATACGCAGTATTTT.

In its sample, this clonotype was seen once. The chain recombines TRBV12-5 with TRBJ2-5; D unclear. V lost 2 bases and J 9 bases, leaving 16 bases between the germline ends. The CDR3 sequence is 14 residues long. Germline V gives CDR1 LGHNT, CDR2 FRNRAP. The DNA for the CDR3 is TGTGCTAGTGGTTTGACCGACGTTCCTATGGCCCAGTACTTC. This gives the protein CASGLTDVPMAQYF. The full variable domain, rest sourced from reference TRBV12-5 and TRBJ2-5, is DARVTQTPRHKVTEMGQEVTMRCQPILGHNTVFWYRQTMMQGLELLAYFRNRAPLDDSGMPKDRFSAEMPDATLATLKIQPSEPRDSAVYFCASGLTDVPMAQYFGPGTRLLVL.

V and J are TRBV20-1 and TRBJ2-7; D may be TRBD2 (6 bases). Germline CDR1 reads DFQATT; CDR2 reads SNEGSKA (reference sequence). V lost 3 bases and J 0 bases, leaving 12 bases between the germline ends. CDR3 length equals 14 residues. CDR3 sequence reads: CSASGDFSSYEQYF. The CDR3 nucleotides are TGCAGTGCTAGTGGGGACTTTAGCTCCTACGAGCAGTACTTC.

The gene calls are TRBV27 and TRBJ2-3; no reliable D call. Germline V CDR1 and CDR2: MNHEY, SMNVEV (reference sequence). The CDR3 consists of 13 residues. CDR3 region: CEVMSLGTDTQYF. The CDR3 nucleotides read TGTGAGGTGATGAGTTTGGGCACAGATACGCAGTATTTT.

The rearrangement uses TRBV3-1 and TRBJ2-7, with TRBD1 identical over 10 bases. This CDR3 spans 15 amino acids. V shed 3 bases, J shed 2 bases, and the junction held 4 bases outside the gene matches. CDR1 LGHDT and CDR2 YNNKEL come from the germline V gene (reference sequence). The CDR3 region has the DNA TGTGCCAGCAGCCACATCGGACAGGGGGCCTACGAGCAGTACTTC. Amino acid sequence: CASSHIGQGAYEQYF.

V and J are TRBV4-2 and TRBJ2-7; 9 bases fit TRBD2. Germline V gives CDR1 LGHNA, CDR2 YNFKEQ. CDR3 size: 15 residues. V lost 0 bases and J lost 6; bases outside the gene matches: 6. CDR3 residues: CASSQERGGPGEQYF. In nucleotides, the CDR3 is TGTGCCAGCAGCCAAGAGCGGGGGGGACCTGGCGAGCAGTACTTC.

The chain recombines TRBV11-2 with TRBJ2-5, with a tentative D call TRBD2 (6 bases). This CDR3 region has 13 residues. Germline V lookup: CDR1 SGHAT, CDR2 FQNNGV. V lost 7 bases and J 3 bases, leaving 12 bases between the germline ends. The CDR3 DNA reads TGTGCCAGCAACTGGGGAGGAGAAGAGACCCAGTACTTC. It translates to CASNWGGEETQYF.

V and J are TRBV28 and TRBJ2-7; D call uncertain. V dropped 4 bases and J dropped 12 bases, with 13 bases sitting between them. Germline V gene lookup returns CDR1 MDHEN and CDR2 SYDVKM. The CDR3 consists of 11 residues. CDR3 bases: TGTGCCAGCAGTTCCCGGTCCAGCAGGTACTTC. It encodes CASSSRSSRYF.

The rearrangement links TRBV27 to TRBJ1-1, with no clear D. With 5 bases removed from V and 13 bases from J, the gap between germline ends came to 14 bases. The CDR3 is 11 amino acids. CDR1 and CDR2 (germline): MNHEY, SMNVEV (reference sequence). CDR3 bases: TGTGCCAGCAGTAACTCTAATGTTGGTTTCTTT. It is translated as CASSNSNVGFF.

The V gene is TRBV5-1, the J gene TRBJ2-1; 7 nucleotides match TRBD1. The CDR3 is 18 residues long. CDR1 is SGHRS, CDR2 YFSETQ, per germline. Trimming cost V 4 bases and J 1 base; bases outside gene matches: 14. The CDR3 DNA sequence: TGCGCCAGCAGCCCCCAGGCGTGGGACAGAGTTTCCTACAATGAGCAGTTCTTC. This codes for CASSPQAWDRVSYNEQFF.

The chain is built from TRBV7-9 and TRBJ1-4; D ambiguous. V lost 3 bases and J 2 bases, leaving 10 bases between the germline ends. Germline V gene sequence: CDR1 SEHNR, CDR2 FQNEAQ (reference sequence). This CDR3 has 15 residues. As DNA, the CDR3 is TGTGCCAGCAGCTTGGAGATAGGGACTAATGAAAAACTGTTTTTT. As protein: CASSLEIGTNEKLFF.

V usage is TRBV29-1 and J usage is TRBJ2-1, with no clear D. Germline V CDR1 and CDR2: SQVTM, ANQGSEA. The CDR3 has 13 amino acids. V lost 3 bases and J 0 bases, leaving 6 bases between the germline ends. The CDR3 loop reads CSVDYSSYNEQFF. CDR3 coding DNA: TGCAGCGTTGACTATAGCTCCTACAATGAGCAGTTCTTC.

The V and J genes are TRBV18 and TRBJ2-7, with 7 bases lining up with TRBD1. The CDR3 covers 14 residues. V dropped 3 bases and J dropped 7; count of bases not matched to a gene: 9. The germline gives CDR1 KGHSH, CDR2 LQKENI. The CDR3 DNA reads as TGTGCCAGCTCACCTGTTTGGGACAGCGATGAGCAGTACTTC. Its protein is CASSPVWDSDEQYF.

The chain has TRBV7-8 and TRBJ1-5; the match to TRBD1 covers 7 bases. Germline CDR1 reads SGHVS; CDR2 reads FQNEAQ. The CDR3 length is 14 residues. V lost 3 bases, J lost 5 bases, and 4 bases stayed unmatched. CDR3 loop: CASSLDRYHQPQHF. CDR3 in DNA: TGTGCCAGCAGCTTGGACAGGTACCATCAGCCCCAGCATTTT.

This sequence joins TRBV18 and TRBJ1-5; 7 nucleotides agree with TRBD1. CDR3 length: 15 amino acids. Germline V gives CDR1 KGHSH, CDR2 LQKENI. The junction had 4 bases not matched to a gene; V was cut back by 5 bases and J by 0 bases. The CDR3, as DNA: TGTGCCAGCTCAGGGGACAGCTTTAGCAATCAGCCCCAGCATTTT. Amino acid sequence: CASSGDSFSNQPQHF.